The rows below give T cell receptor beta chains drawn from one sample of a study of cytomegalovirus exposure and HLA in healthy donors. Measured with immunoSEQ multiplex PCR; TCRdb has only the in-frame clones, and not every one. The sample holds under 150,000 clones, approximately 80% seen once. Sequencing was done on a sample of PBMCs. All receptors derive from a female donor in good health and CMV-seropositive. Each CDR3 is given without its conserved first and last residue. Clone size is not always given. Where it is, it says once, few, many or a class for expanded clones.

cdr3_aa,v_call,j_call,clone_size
ASSFKSAPNTEAF,TRBV7-9,TRBJ1-1,-
ASTYRGWGQETQY,TRBV6-5,TRBJ2-5,few
ASSLGRMETQY,TRBV11-3,TRBJ2-5,-
SVARGRREQF,TRBV29-1,TRBJ2-1,-
ATSRTGGDSNQPQH,TRBV15,TRBJ1-5,-
AWSYTGQPGYT,TRBV30,TRBJ1-2,-
ASGQGIYGYT,TRBV5-6,TRBJ1-2,-
ASSALGVGGELF,TRBV2,TRBJ2-2,-
ASSHGTNSRVDTQY,TRBV5-1,TRBJ2-3,-
ASIPSGSVNTGELF,TRBV19,TRBJ2-2,-
ASSIVGGDNQPQH,TRBV19,TRBJ1-5,-
AWGAGYRNTDTQY,TRBV30,TRBJ2-3,-
ASSVVGDGYEQF,TRBV9,TRBJ2-1,-
ASSLSPGADTQY,TRBV7-2,TRBJ2-3,-
ASSPANSAGNTIY,TRBV18,TRBJ1-3,-
ASSTTGVGEQY,TRBV6-5,TRBJ2-7,-
ASSLEIDRQETQY,TRBV7-6,TRBJ2-5,-
ASSDWGQGGGYT,TRBV2,TRBJ1-2,few
ASSYGREGSGELF,TRBV6-5,TRBJ2-2,once
ASSPGQENIQY,TRBV18,TRBJ2-4,-
ASSFGNSGANVLT,TRBV5-4,TRBJ2-6,-
ASRGGGFFQPQH,TRBV28,TRBJ1-5,-
SADGQAGELF,TRBV29-1,TRBJ2-2,-
ASTIGGGEINSPLH,TRBV28,TRBJ1-6,-
ATSSGGTYGQY,TRBV15,TRBJ2-7,-
ASSPGAGKSWTEAF,TRBV28,TRBJ1-1,-
ASSEVGVFEQY,TRBV6-1,TRBJ2-7,-
SVEVSSGIDEQF,TRBV29-1,TRBJ2-1,-
ASSFRTRGSAGELF,TRBV5-1,TRBJ2-2,-
ASSEMAALSSYNEQF,TRBV6-1,TRBJ2-1,-
ASVQTGGFLTGELF,TRBV28,TRBJ2-2,once
ASIGQNTEAF,TRBV2,TRBJ1-1,few
ASSLVAGGGWNEQF,TRBV5-1,TRBJ2-1,-
ASKLAGGETQY,TRBV13,TRBJ2-5,once
ASRERVNTEAF,TRBV6-5,TRBJ1-1,-
ASSYYLAGGPYEQY,TRBV27,TRBJ2-7,-
ASSGGVGDSQY,TRBV5-4,TRBJ2-3,-
ASHYSGTARIGTDTQY,TRBV5-1,TRBJ2-3,-
ASITLGLANKETQY,TRBV27,TRBJ2-5,-
ASSPGGYNEQF,TRBV5-1,TRBJ2-1,-
ASSFRGVDEQY,TRBV7-9,TRBJ2-7,-
ASSLGAGGREQF,TRBV7-3,TRBJ2-1,-
SVLASANTGELF,TRBV29-1,TRBJ2-2,-
ASSQPGVGANVLT,TRBV4-1,TRBJ2-6,-
ASSTVAGVETQY,TRBV5-1,TRBJ2-5,-
ASLASGNTGELF,TRBV18,TRBJ2-2,-
ASSLGQNTQY,TRBV5-6,TRBJ2-3,-
ASRLEGSANYGYT,TRBV19,TRBJ1-2,-
ASSPPANTGELF,TRBV16,TRBJ2-2,-
ASSLVLAGDNEQF,TRBV5-1,TRBJ2-1,-
ASSLEGWGGQETQY,TRBV5-6,TRBJ2-5,few
ASSLEAGAGEQY,TRBV11-2,TRBJ2-7,few
SGGGGSSYNEQF,TRBV29-1,TRBJ2-1,-
ASRRQGAISDTQY,TRBV28,TRBJ2-3,-
STSSGTSGGPSYNEQF,TRBV7-9,TRBJ2-1,-
ASSTLDRGAEAF,TRBV19,TRBJ1-1,-
ASSPRQAEGQPQH,TRBV18,TRBJ1-5,-
ASNPSLTGNTIY,TRBV19,TRBJ1-3,-
ARRGTQETQY,TRBV7-3,TRBJ2-5,-
ASSPLGGRVSYEQY,TRBV19,TRBJ2-7,-